This passage covers 31 T cell receptor beta chains from one sample sequenced in a study of blood T cell repertoires in COVID-19. TCRdb's copy holds only in-frame clones and misses some; the assay was immunoSEQ multiplex PCR. The profile shows about 10,000 clones, about 90% of them singletons. Sequenced input: peripheral blood. These receptors all stem from a human donor in a cohort sampled during active COVID-19.

This clone was counted a few times. V is TRBV4-2 and J is TRBJ2-1; 9 bases are a match to TRBD2. The ends lost 1 base at V and 13 bases at J; junction bases unmatched: 5. The CDR3 loop spans 13 amino acids. From germline, CDR1 is LGHNA and CDR2 YNFKEQ. CDR3 sequence (DNA): TGTGCCAGCAGCCAAGGGGCGGGGGGGCTTCAGTTCTTC. Translating it yields CASSQGAGGLQFF.

This sequence joins TRBV7-6 and TRBJ2-1, with TRBD1 matching over 7 bases. J was trimmed by 9 bases and V by 3 bases; bases with no gene match: 2. CDR3 length equals 12 residues. The germline gives CDR1 SGHVS, CDR2 FNYEAQ. CDR3 sequence: CASSFGTAEQFF. CDR3 nucleotide sequence: TGTGCCAGCAGCTTTGGGACAGCTGAGCAGTTCTTC.

This clone is a singleton in its sample. The chain uses TRBV6-4 and TRBJ1-1; perhaps TRBD1 as D (5 bases). Germline V gene lookup returns CDR1 MRHNA and CDR2 SNTAGT. V was cut by 6 bases and J by 0 bases, with 14 bases left in between. This CDR3 is built from 15 residues. The CDR3 coding sequence is TGTGCCAGCAGACCCTTAGCAGGGATGAACACTGAAGCTTTCTTT. It encodes CASRPLAGMNTEAFF.

The CDR3 coding sequence is TGTGCCAGCAGCCCGGACACATATAGCAATCAGCCCCAGCATTTT. Its protein product is CASSPDTYSNQPQHF. This chain links TRBV6-5 with TRBJ1-5; D possibly corresponds to TRBD1 (5 bases). Germline V gives CDR1 MNHEY, CDR2 SVGAGI. The V and J ends lost 6 bases and 0 bases respectively, with 12 bases between them. The CDR3 extends over 15 amino acids.

The rearrangement joins TRBV7-2 to TRBJ1-2; D call uncertain. The germline gives CDR1 SGHTA, CDR2 FQGNSA. The CDR3 length is 14 residues. Trimming took 1 base from V and 7 from J, leaving 13 bases between them. The CDR3 protein is CASSLEPGGLGYTF. The CDR3 coding sequence is TGTGCCAGCAGCTTAGAACCGGGAGGACTTGGCTACACCTTC.

This sequence joins TRBV7-9 and TRBJ1-5; D might be TRBD1 (5 bases). The CDR3 has 13 residues. V lost 3 bases, J lost 9 bases, and 12 bases lay in between. Germline V gene data show CDR1 as SEHNR and CDR2 as FQNEAQ (reference sequence). The CDR3 protein is CASSFQGGPPQHF. CDR3 DNA sequence: TGTGCCAGCAGCTTCCAGGGCGGTCCGCCCCAGCATTTT.

The chain has TRBV5-1 and TRBJ1-4, with D tentatively TRBD1 (5 bases). Deletions cut 4 bases from V and 3 bases from J, with 10 bases between. CDR3 length: 14 amino acids. Germline CDR1 reads SGHRS; CDR2 reads YFSETQ. The CDR3 protein is CASSTGTPNEKLFF. CDR3 coding DNA: TGCGCCAGCAGCACAGGTACCCCTAATGAAAAACTGTTTTTT.

CDR3 in DNA: TGTGCCAGCAGCTTAACAGGGAGAGATTCACCCCTCCACTTT. It specifies CASSLTGRDSPLHF. The chain has TRBV7-2 and TRBJ1-6, with D perhaps TRBD1 (6 bases). Germline V gene data show CDR1 as SGHTA and CDR2 as FQGNSA. Trimming took off 2 bases at V and 8 bases at J, with 10 bases between the two ends. The CDR3 is made up of 14 amino acids.

V usage is TRBV24-1 and J usage is TRBJ2-1; 7 bases line up with TRBD1. CDR1 KGHDR and CDR2 SFDVKD come from the germline V gene. The J segment lost 9 bases and the V segment lost 3 bases, leaving 10 bases of the junction unmatched. The CDR3 loop spans 15 amino acids. The CDR3 reads CATSDPGTETGEQFF. The CDR3 DNA reads as TGTGCCACCAGTGATCCCGGGACAGAAACTGGTGAGCAGTTCTTC.

V and J are TRBV5-1 and TRBJ1-3; D ambiguous. CDR3 length: 15 residues. The V and J ends lost 3 bases and 0 bases respectively, with 10 bases between them. Per the germline V gene, CDR1 is SGHRS and CDR2 is YFSETQ. CDR3 sequence reads: CASSSGRFSGNTIYF. The CDR3 DNA reads as TGCGCCAGCAGCTCAGGCCGTTTCTCTGGAAACACCATATATTTT.

V gene TRBV5-4 combines with J gene TRBJ2-3; D is undetermined. With 5 bases removed from V and 1 base from J, the gap between germline ends came to 11 bases. This CDR3 has 14 amino acids. The germline V gene has CDR1 SGHNT and CDR2 YYREEE (reference sequence). CDR3 in DNA: TGTGCCAGCAGAAGTAAGCGAGGCACAGATACGCAGTATTTT. It specifies CASRSKRGTDTQYF.

V and J are TRBV5-4 and TRBJ1-2, with 12 bases fitting TRBD1. Germline loops: CDR1 SGHNT, CDR2 YYREEE (reference sequence). V shed 2 bases and J 1 base; nucleotides not matched to a gene: 6. The CDR3 sequence is 17 residues long. The CDR3 coding sequence is TGTGCCAGCAGCTTTGGGACAGGGGGCAGCGTTAACTATGGCTACACCTTC. Translating gives CASSFGTGGSVNYGYTF.

The chain uses TRBV29-1 and TRBJ2-5, with 7 bases identical to TRBD2. The CDR3 contains 13 residues. In germline, CDR1 is SQVTM, CDR2 ANQGSEA. Trimming cost V 6 bases and J 5 bases; bases outside gene matches: 9. Written as DNA, the CDR3 is TGCAGCGTCCCAGGGCCCGGGGGGGAGACCCAGTACTTC. It codes for CSVPGPGGETQYF.

The V gene is TRBV7-8, the J gene TRBJ1-2, with D possibly matching TRBD1 (6 bases). CDR1 SGHVS and CDR2 FQNEAQ come from the germline V gene. Trimming removed 5 bases at V and 7 bases at J, with 17 bases between. CDR3 size: 14 residues. CDR3 sequence (DNA): TGTGCCAGCAGCCGAGGGGGGGTTGGTATTGGCTACACCTTC. Protein sequence: CASSRGGVGIGYTF.

The rearrangement links TRBV24-1 to TRBJ2-3; 8 bases are a match to TRBD1. This CDR3 is built from 16 residues. With V trimmed by 4 bases and J by 0 bases, 5 bases remained unmatched. CDR1 is KGHDR and CDR2 is SFDVKD in the germline V gene. CDR3 nucleotides: TGTGCCACCAGTGACCCTACAGGGGGGAGCACAGATACGCAGTATTTT. It codes for CATSDPTGGSTDTQYF.

This clone was observed a handful of times. The chain employs TRBV5-1 and TRBJ1-2; TRBD1 matches 8 bases. V was clipped by 4 bases and J by 6 bases; unmatched bases: 8. Per the germline V gene, CDR1 is SGHRS and CDR2 is YFSETQ. The CDR3 has 14 amino acids. CDR3 sequence: CASSPGQEVDGYTF. The CDR3 DNA reads as TGCGCCAGCAGCCCGGGACAGGAAGTCGATGGCTACACCTTC.

This sequence joins TRBV7-9 and TRBJ1-1, with D unclear. CDR1 and CDR2 from the germline V gene are SEHNR and FQNEAQ (reference sequence). V lost 3 bases, J lost 4 bases, and 6 bases lay in between. This CDR3 is built from 12 residues. CDR3 sequence: CASSFGPTEAFF. The CDR3 region has the DNA TGTGCCAGCAGCTTTGGCCCCACTGAAGCTTTCTTT. Based on the CDR3 plus reference TRBV7-9 and TRBJ1-1, the full variable domain is DTGVSQNPRHKITKRGQNVTFRCDPISEHNRLYWYRQTLGQGPEFLTYFQNEAQLEKSRLLSDRFSAERPKGSFSTLEIQRTEQGDSAMYLCASSFGPTEAFFGQGTRLTVV.

This chain joins TRBV6-6 and TRBJ1-5, with D perhaps TRBD1 (6 bases). Trimming removed 2 bases from V and 0 bases from J, with 8 bases in between. This CDR3 spans 15 amino acids. The germline CDR1 and CDR2 sequences are MNHNY and SVGAGI (reference sequence). In nucleotides, the CDR3 is TGTGCCAGCAGTTACGAGGGGGATAGCAATCAGCCCCAGCATTTT. Amino acids: CASSYEGDSNQPQHF.

The chain carries TRBV7-9 and TRBJ1-4; 7 nucleotides agree with TRBD1. The junction had 4 bases not matched to a gene; V was cut back by 4 bases and J by 5 bases. Germline assignment: CDR1 SEHNR and CDR2 FQNEAQ (reference sequence). There are 14 residues in the CDR3. The CDR3 protein is CASSSDRANEKLFF. CDR3 DNA sequence: TGTGCCAGCAGCTCAGACAGGGCCAATGAAAAACTGTTTTTT.

This rearrangement joins TRBV7-6 to TRBJ1-4, with 8 positions matching TRBD1. J gave up 4 bases and V 2 bases, and 3 bases lay outside the gene matches. The CDR3 sequence is 15 residues long. CDR1 SGHVS and CDR2 FNYEAQ come from the germline V gene. The CDR3 sequence is CASSLRQGINEKLFF. The CDR3 nucleotides are TGTGCCAGCAGCTTACGACAGGGGATTAATGAAAAACTGTTTTTT.

The sample holds a few counts of this clone. This chain joins TRBV6-5 and TRBJ1-5; D is perhaps TRBD1 (5 bases). Trimming took off 5 bases at V and 7 bases at J, with 15 bases between the two ends. This CDR3 region has 14 residues. Germline assignment: CDR1 MNHEY and CDR2 SVGAGI. As DNA, the CDR3 is TGTGCCAGCAGTCTAGGGGCTTTCGGGCAGCCCCAGCATTTT. Protein: CASSLGAFGQPQHF.

The chain has TRBV6-5 and TRBJ2-7; a possible D gene is TRBD2 (5 bases). V lost 0 bases to trimming and J lost 0 bases, with 12 bases between them. Germline V gene sequence: CDR1 MNHEY, CDR2 SVGAGI. CDR3 length equals 16 residues. The CDR3 here is CASSYSSSRGSYEQYF. CDR3 coding DNA: TGTGCCAGCAGTTACTCGAGTTCCCGGGGCTCCTACGAGCAGTACTTC.

The chain recombines TRBV10-3 with TRBJ1-2; D call uncertain. Germline CDR1 ENHRY, CDR2 SYGVKD. The CDR3 is made up of 14 amino acids. Trimming cost V 10 bases and J 4 bases, with 19 bases left between them. DNA of the CDR3: TGTGCCACACTACCCAGTCGGGAAACCTATGGCTACACCTTC. Protein sequence: CATLPSRETYGYTF.

The chain carries TRBV21-1 and TRBJ2-1; the table's D call, TRBD2, has no DNA check behind it. TRBV21-1 has pseudogene status. The CDR3 is 15 amino acids. The CDR3 loop reads CASSKVSGGSYEQFF. The CDR3 coding sequence is TGTGCCAGCAGCAAAGTAAGCGGGGGGAGCTATGAGCAGTTCTTC.

DNA for the CDR3: TGCGCCAGCAGCTCTTTGCACCTGGGACAGATAAGGACCTACGAGCAGTACTTC. Its protein product is CASSSLHLGQIRTYEQYF. This sequence joins TRBV5-1 and TRBJ2-7, with 7 positions matching TRBD1. Losses at the gene ends were 3 bases for V and 2 bases for J; bases not matched to a gene: 17. The CDR3 sequence is 18 residues long. CDR1 and CDR2 (germline): SGHRS, YFSETQ. The variable domain in full, with the rest retrieved from reference TRBV5-1 and TRBJ2-7, is KAGVTQTPRYLIKTRGQQVTLSCSPISGHRSVSWYQQTPGQGLQFLFEYFSETQRNKGNFPGRFSGRQFSNSRSEMNVSTLELGDSALYLCASSSLHLGQIRTYEQYFGPGTRLTVT.

This clone appeared once. V and J are TRBV27 and TRBJ2-3, with 10 bases identical to TRBD2. Germline V gives CDR1 MNHEY, CDR2 SMNVEV (reference sequence). J was trimmed by 3 bases and V by 2 bases; bases with no gene match: 11. This CDR3 is built from 18 residues. The CDR3 DNA reads as TGTGCCAGCAGTTTACCCCCAGTCGGAGCGGGGGGGACAGATACGCAGTATTTT. Residues: CASSLPPVGAGGTDTQYF.

The chain links TRBV7-2 to TRBJ2-1, with D perhaps matching TRBD1 (6 bases). Trimming removed 4 bases at V and 7 bases at J, with 14 bases between. The germline V gene encodes CDR1 SGHTA and CDR2 FQGNSA. This CDR3 has 14 residues. The CDR3 bases are TGTGCCAGCAGCTCCCGGACAGATTTAAATGAGCAGTTCTTC. Its translation: CASSSRTDLNEQFF.

The J gene is TRBJ1-1, the V gene TRBV28; 9 positions match TRBD1. J lost 0 bases, V lost 6 bases, and 8 bases had no gene match. The CDR3 is made up of 16 amino acids. In germline, CDR1 is MDHEN, CDR2 SYDVKM. CDR3 in amino acids: CASSDQRQGVNTEAFF. The CDR3 bases are TGTGCCAGCAGCGATCAGAGACAGGGGGTGAACACTGAAGCTTTCTTT. Full variable domain (missing parts from reference TRBV28 and TRBJ1-1): DVKVTQSSRYLVKRTGEKVFLECVQDMDHENMFWYRQDPGLGLRLIYFSYDVKMKEKGDIPEGYSVSREKKERFSLILESASTNQTSMYLCASSDQRQGVNTEAFFGQGTRLTVV.

The J gene is TRBJ2-2, the V gene TRBV5-4; 7 nucleotides agree with TRBD1. The V segment lost 0 bases and the J segment 3 bases; nucleotides outside the gene matches: 5. The CDR3 totals 16 residues. The germline V gene encodes CDR1 SGHNT and CDR2 YYREEE (reference sequence). CDR3 amino acids: CASSLGGQADTGELFF. The CDR3 DNA reads as TGTGCCAGCAGCTTGGGCGGACAGGCGGACACCGGGGAGCTGTTTTTT.

V is TRBV3-1 (or the pseudogene TRBV3-2) and J is TRBJ2-1, with D possibly matching TRBD2 (5 bases). This CDR3 contains 13 residues. Germline V lookup: CDR1 LGHDT, CDR2 YNNKEL (reference sequence). V lost 3 bases to trimming and J lost 4 bases, with 7 bases between them. DNA for the CDR3: TGTGCCAGCAGCCACGGCGGGTACAATGAGCAGTTCTTC. Translation: CASSHGGYNEQFF.

The rearrangement uses TRBV5-1 and TRBJ2-5, with 15 bases aligning to TRBD2. This CDR3 comprises 17 residues. CDR1 is SGHRS and CDR2 is YFSETQ in the germline V gene. Unmatched junction bases numbered 4, after V lost 3 bases and J lost 1 base. CDR3 residues: CASSSGLAGGTQETQYF. The CDR3 nucleotides are TGCGCCAGCAGCTCGGGACTAGCGGGGGGTACCCAAGAGACCCAGTACTTC.